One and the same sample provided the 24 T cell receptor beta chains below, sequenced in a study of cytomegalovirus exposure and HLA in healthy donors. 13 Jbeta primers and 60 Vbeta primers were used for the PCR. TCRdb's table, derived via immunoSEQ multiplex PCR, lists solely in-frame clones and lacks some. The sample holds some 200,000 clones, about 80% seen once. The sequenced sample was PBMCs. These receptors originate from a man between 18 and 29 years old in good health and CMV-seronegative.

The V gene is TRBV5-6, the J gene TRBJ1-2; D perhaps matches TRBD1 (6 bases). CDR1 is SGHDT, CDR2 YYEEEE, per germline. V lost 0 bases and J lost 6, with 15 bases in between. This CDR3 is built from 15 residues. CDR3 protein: CASSLELGGSDGYTF. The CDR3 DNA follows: TGTGCCAGCAGCTTGGAATTAGGGGGAAGTGATGGCTACACCTTC.

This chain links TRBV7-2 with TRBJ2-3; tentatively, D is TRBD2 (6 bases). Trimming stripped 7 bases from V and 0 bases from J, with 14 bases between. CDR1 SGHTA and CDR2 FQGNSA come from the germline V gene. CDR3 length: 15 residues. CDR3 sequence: CASTRGLASTDTQYF. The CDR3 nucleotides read TGTGCCAGCACCCGAGGGCTAGCGAGCACAGATACGCAGTATTTT.

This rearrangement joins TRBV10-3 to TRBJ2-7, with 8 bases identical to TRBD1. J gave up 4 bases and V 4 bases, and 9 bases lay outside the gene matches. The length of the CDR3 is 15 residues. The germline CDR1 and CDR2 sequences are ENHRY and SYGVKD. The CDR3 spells CAISVGQGAIYEQYF. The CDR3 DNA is TGTGCCATCAGTGTTGGGCAGGGGGCAATTTACGAGCAGTACTTC.

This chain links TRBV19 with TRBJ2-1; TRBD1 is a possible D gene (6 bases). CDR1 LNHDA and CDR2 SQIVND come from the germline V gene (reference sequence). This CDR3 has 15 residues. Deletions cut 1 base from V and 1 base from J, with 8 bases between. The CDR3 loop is CASSIAQGSYNEQFF. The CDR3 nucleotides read TGTGCCAGTAGTATAGCACAGGGTTCCTACAATGAGCAGTTCTTC.

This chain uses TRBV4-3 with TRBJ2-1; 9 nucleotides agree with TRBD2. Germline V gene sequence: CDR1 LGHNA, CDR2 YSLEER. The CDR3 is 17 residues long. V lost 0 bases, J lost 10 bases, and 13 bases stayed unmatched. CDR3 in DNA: TGCGCCAGCAGCCAAGATGCCCGGCGGGAGGGCTACTGGGAGCAGTTCTTC. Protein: CASSQDARREGYWEQFF.

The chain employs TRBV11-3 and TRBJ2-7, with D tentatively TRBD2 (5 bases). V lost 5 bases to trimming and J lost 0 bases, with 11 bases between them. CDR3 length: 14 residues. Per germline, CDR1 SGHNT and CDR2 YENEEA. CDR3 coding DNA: TGTGCCAGCAGCCCCCGAGGGCACTCCTACGAGCAGTACTTC. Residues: CASSPRGHSYEQYF. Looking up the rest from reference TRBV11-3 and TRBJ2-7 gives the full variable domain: EAGVVQSPRYKIIEKKQPVAFWCNPISGHNTLYWYLQNLGQGPELLIRYENEEAVDDSQLPKDRFSAERLKGVDSTLKIQPAELGDSAVYLCASSPRGHSYEQYFGPGTRLTVT.

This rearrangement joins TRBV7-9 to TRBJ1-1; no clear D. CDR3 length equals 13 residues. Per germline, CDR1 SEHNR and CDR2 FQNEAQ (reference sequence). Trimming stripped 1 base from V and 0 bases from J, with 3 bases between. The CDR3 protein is CASSLDMNTEAFF. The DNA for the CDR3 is TGTGCCAGCAGCTTAGACATGAACACTGAAGCTTTCTTT.

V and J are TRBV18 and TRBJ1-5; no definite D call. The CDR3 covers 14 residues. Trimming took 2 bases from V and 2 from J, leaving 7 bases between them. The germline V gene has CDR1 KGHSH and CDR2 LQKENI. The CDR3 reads CASSPVSGNQPQHF. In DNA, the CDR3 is TGTGCCAGCTCACCAGTATCGGGCAATCAGCCCCAGCATTTT. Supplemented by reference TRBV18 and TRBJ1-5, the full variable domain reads NAGVMQNPRHLVRRRGQEARLRCSPMKGHSHVYWYRQLPEEGLKFMVYLQKENIIDESGMPKERFSAEFPKEGPSILRIQQVVRGDSAAYFCASSPVSGNQPQHFGDGTRLSIL.

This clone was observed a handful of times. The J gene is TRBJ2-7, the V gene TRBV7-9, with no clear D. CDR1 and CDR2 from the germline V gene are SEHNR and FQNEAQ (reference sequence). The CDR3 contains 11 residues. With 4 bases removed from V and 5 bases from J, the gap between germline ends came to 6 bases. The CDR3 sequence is CASSSYDEQYF. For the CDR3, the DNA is TGTGCCAGCAGCTCCTACGACGAGCAGTACTTC.

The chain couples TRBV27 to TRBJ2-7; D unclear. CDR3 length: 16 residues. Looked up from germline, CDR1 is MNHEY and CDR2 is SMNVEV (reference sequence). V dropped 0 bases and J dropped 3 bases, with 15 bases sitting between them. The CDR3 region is CASSLSHVSSFYEQYF. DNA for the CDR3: TGTGCCAGCAGTTTATCCCACGTTTCTAGTTTCTACGAGCAGTACTTC.

The CDR3 sequence: CASSLASGSSYEQYF. DNA for the CDR3: TGTGCCAGCAGCTTAGCTTCCGGGAGTTCCTACGAGCAGTACTTC. The V gene is TRBV7-8, the J gene TRBJ2-7, with a tentative D call TRBD2 (6 bases). V was trimmed by 0 bases and J by 1 base, leaving 10 bases between them. CDR1 is SGHVS and CDR2 is FQNEAQ in the germline V gene. This CDR3 has 15 residues.

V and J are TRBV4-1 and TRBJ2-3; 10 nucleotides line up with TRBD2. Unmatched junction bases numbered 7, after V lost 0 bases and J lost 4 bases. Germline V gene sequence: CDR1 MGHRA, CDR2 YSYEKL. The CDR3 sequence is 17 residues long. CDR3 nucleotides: TGCGCCAGCAGCCAAGAGGGGGGAGCGGGGGGGCCAGATACGCAGTATTTT. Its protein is CASSQEGGAGGPDTQYF.

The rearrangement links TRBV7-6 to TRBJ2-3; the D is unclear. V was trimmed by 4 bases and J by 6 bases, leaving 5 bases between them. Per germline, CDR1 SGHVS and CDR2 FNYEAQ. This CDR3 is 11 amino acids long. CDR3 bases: TGTGCCAGCAGCTCCTCCGATACGCAGTATTTT. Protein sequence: CASSSSDTQYF. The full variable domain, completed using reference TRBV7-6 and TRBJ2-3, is GAGVSQSPRYKVTKRGQDVALRCDPISGHVSLYWYRQALGQGPEFLTYFNYEAQQDKSGLPNDRFSAERPEGSISTLTIQRTEQRDSAMYRCASSSSDTQYFGPGTRLTVL.

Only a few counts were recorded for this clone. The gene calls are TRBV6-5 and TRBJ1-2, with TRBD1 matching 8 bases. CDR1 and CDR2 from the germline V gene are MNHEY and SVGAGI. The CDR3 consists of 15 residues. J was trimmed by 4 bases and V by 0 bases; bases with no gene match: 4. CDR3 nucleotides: TGTGCCAGCAGTTACTCCCAGGGGGCCCCCTATGGCTACACCTTC. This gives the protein CASSYSQGAPYGYTF.

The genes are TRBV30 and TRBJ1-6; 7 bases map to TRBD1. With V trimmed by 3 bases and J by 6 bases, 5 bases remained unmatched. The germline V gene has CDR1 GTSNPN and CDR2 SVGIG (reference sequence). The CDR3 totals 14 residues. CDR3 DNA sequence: TGTGCCTGGAGGGACCAGGGGGGTAATTCACCCCTCCACTTT. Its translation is CAWRDQGGNSPLHF.

The CDR3 DNA reads TGTGCCAGCGCACAGGCGCAAGAGACCCAGTACTTC. It specifies CASAQAQETQYF. V gene TRBV7-9 combines with J gene TRBJ2-5, with D maybe TRBD1 (5 bases). CDR3 size: 12 residues. Looked up from germline, CDR1 is SEHNR and CDR2 is FQNEAQ (reference sequence). V was clipped by 8 bases and J by 2 bases, with 9 bases between them.

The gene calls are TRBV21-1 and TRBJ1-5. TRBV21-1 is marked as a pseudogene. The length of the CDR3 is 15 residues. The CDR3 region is CASSNRCPSNQPQHF. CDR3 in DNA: TGTGCCAGCAGCAATCGTTGTCCTAGCAATCAGCCCCAGCATTTT.

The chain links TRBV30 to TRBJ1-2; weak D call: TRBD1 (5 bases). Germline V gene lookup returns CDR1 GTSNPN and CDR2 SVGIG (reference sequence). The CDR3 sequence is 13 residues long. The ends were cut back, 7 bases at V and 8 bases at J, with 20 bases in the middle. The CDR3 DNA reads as TGTGCCTCCGCCGGGACGGGGGTGTGGGGCTACACCTTC. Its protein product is CASAGTGVWGYTF.

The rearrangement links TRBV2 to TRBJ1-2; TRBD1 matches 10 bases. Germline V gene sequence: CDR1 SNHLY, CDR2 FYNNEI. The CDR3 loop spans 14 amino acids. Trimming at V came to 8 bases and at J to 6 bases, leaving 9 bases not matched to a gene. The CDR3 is CASLRQGARHGYTF. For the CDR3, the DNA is TGTGCCAGCCTTCGACAGGGGGCGCGACATGGCTACACCTTC.

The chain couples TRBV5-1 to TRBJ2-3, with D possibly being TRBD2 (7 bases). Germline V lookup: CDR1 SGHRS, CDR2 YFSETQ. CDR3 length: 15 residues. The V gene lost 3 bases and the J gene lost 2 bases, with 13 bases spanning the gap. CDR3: CASSYWGGPTDTQYF. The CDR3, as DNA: TGCGCCAGCAGCTATTGGGGGGGGCCCACAGATACGCAGTATTTT.

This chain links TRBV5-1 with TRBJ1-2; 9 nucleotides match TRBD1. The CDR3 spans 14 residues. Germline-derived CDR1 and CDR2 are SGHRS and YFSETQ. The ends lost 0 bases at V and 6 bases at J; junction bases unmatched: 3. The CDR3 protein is CASSLEGQGNGYTF. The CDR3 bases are TGCGCCAGCAGCTTGGAGGGACAGGGTAATGGCTACACCTTC.

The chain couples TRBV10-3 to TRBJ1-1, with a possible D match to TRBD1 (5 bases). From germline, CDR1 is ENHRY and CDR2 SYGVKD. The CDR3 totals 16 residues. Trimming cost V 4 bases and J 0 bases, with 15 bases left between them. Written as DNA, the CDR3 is TGTGCCATCAGTGGTGGGGAAGACAGCCTGAACACTGAAGCTTTCTTT. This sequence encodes CAISGGEDSLNTEAFF.

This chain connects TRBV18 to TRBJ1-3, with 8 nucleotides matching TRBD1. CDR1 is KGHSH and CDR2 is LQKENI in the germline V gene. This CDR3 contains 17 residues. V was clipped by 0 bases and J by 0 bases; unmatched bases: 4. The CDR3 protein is CASSPPSTGGSGNTIYF. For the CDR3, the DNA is TGTGCCAGCTCACCACCTTCCACAGGGGGCTCTGGAAACACCATATATTTT.

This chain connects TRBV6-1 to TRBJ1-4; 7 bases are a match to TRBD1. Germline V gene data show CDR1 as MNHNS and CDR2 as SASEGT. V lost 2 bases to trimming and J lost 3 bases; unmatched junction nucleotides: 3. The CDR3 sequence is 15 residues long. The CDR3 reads CASSERQGANEKLFF. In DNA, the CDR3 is TGTGCCAGCAGTGAACGGCAGGGGGCTAATGAAAAACTGTTTTTT.